Listed below are T cell receptor beta chains from one sample, sequenced in a study of blood T cell repertoires in COVID-19. Profiling relied on immunoSEQ multiplex PCR, and the TCRdb table lists in-frame clones only, not all of them. Among 250,000 to 300,000 clones listed, approximately 90% were seen once. Sequencing was done on a sample of peripheral blood. The origin of the receptors is a woman aged 25 to 39 who had recovered from COVID-19. CDR3s include the opening cysteine and the closing phenylalanine or tryptophan.

V: TRBV3-1/TRBV3-2
J: TRBJ2-5
CDR3: CASRPTGQETQYF

V: TRBV6-6
J: TRBJ1-5
CDR3: CASSYGAANQPQHF

V: TRBV11-2
J: TRBJ2-3
CDR3: CASSLGPGTVEQYF

V: TRBV2
J: TRBJ2-5
CDR3: CASSDQRGKETQYF

V: TRBV7-3
J: TRBJ2-1
CDR3: CASSLTGYNEQFF

V: TRBV2
J: TRBJ1-5
CDR3: CASSAGKYQPQHF

V: TRBV20-1
J: TRBJ2-1
CDR3: CSAAAYNEQFF

V: TRBV2
J: TRBJ2-7
CDR3: CASSEGWRGGYEQYF

V: TRBV7-3
J: TRBJ2-7
CDR3: CASSFSSGSAQVQYF

V: TRBV7-8
J: TRBJ1-6
CDR3: CASSSTAGGRINSPLHF

V: TRBV28
J: TRBJ2-2
CDR3: CATEGTGVFANTGELFF

V: TRBV6-4
J: TRBJ1-1
CDR3: CASSATFNTEAFF

V: TRBV6-5
J: TRBJ1-3
CDR3: CASGYTGAGNTIYF

V: TRBV19
J: TRBJ2-4
CDR3: CASSIGQERGIQYF

V: TRBV5-6
J: TRBJ1-4
CDR3: CASSLQVNEKLFF

V: TRBV2
J: TRBJ1-1
CDR3: CASSGGSEAFF

V: TRBV5-4
J: TRBJ2-7
CDR3: CASSPEGSQPYEQYF

V: TRBV6-5
J: TRBJ1-2
CDR3: CASSYHRQGRNGYTF

V: TRBV11-2
J: TRBJ1-5
CDR3: CASSFATGAGQPQHF

V: TRBV7-3
J: TRBJ2-1
CDR3: CASSDSSGGASEQFF

V: TRBV18
J: TRBJ1-6
CDR3: CASSPDQGALNSPLHF

V: TRBV6-5
J: TRBJ1-2
CDR3: CASSYRQDYTF

V: TRBV30
J: TRBJ2-1
CDR3: CAWSRAGGANEQFF

V: TRBV20-1
J: TRBJ2-1
CDR3: CSPSQGNEQFF

V: TRBV28
J: TRBJ2-2
CDR3: CASSLSGGTGELFF

V: TRBV9
J: TRBJ2-5
CDR3: CASSVFATEGGGTQYF

V: TRBV15
J: TRBJ2-5
CDR3: CATSRDGQGETQYF

V: TRBV5-4
J: TRBJ2-1
CDR3: CASSLQQGNNEQFF

V: TRBV9
J: TRBJ1-2
CDR3: CASSPPGNTHYGYTF

V: TRBV7-2
J: TRBJ2-7
CDR3: CASSPRGSYEQYF

V: TRBV5-1
J: TRBJ1-1
CDR3: CASSLETENTEAFF

V: TRBV6-1
J: TRBJ2-3
CDR3: CASSEIKSTQYF

V: TRBV19
J: TRBJ1-5
CDR3: CASNLEGGPQHF

V: TRBV5-1
J: TRBJ1-6
CDR3: CASSLASGDNSPLHF

V: TRBV3-1/TRBV3-2
J: TRBJ2-1
CDR3: CASSQVRGRGISYNEQFF

V: TRBV14
J: TRBJ1-6
CDR3: CASSQLTGRGSPLHF

V: TRBV6-2/TRBV6-3
J: TRBJ1-2
CDR3: CASSYSADRAPLGYTF

V: TRBV27
J: TRBJ2-7
CDR3: CASSLNGSPYYEQYF

V: TRBV5-4
J: TRBJ2-7
CDR3: CASSLVRGGLYEQYF

V: TRBV2
J: TRBJ1-2
CDR3: CASSSGTGRTGYTF

V: TRBV18
J: TRBJ1-6
CDR3: CASSPGGRNSPLHF

V: TRBV27
J: TRBJ2-3
CDR3: CASSLQGTGTDTQYF

V: TRBV12-3/TRBV12-4
J: TRBJ1-3
CDR3: CASTSSGNTIYF

V: TRBV12-5
J: TRBJ1-2
CDR3: CASGLGGVNYGYTF

V: TRBV29-1
J: TRBJ2-2
CDR3: CSVATHFHTGELFF

V: TRBV5-1
J: TRBJ1-2
CDR3: CASSPRGGDYGYTF

V: TRBV6-5
J: TRBJ2-2
CDR3: CASSWSGVHHTGELFF

V: TRBV5-1
J: TRBJ1-3
CDR3: CASSLGQGSTIYF

V: TRBV19
J: TRBJ2-1
CDR3: CASSIGGGTWSSYNEQFF

V: TRBV6-5
J: TRBJ2-7
CDR3: CASTRSGGEQYF

V: TRBV4-3
J: TRBJ2-2
CDR3: CASSQEQGFHGELFF

V: TRBV6-6
J: TRBJ1-4
CDR3: CASSDRANEKLFF

V: TRBV4-1
J: TRBJ2-2
CDR3: CASSHLAGNTGELFF